This T cell receptor (beta chain) comes out of a study of human T cells and chemical hapten exposure. This clonotype was detected a few times. Individual cDNA molecules each carried unique molecular identifiers attached by the library. Each CDR3 protein is one row after TCRdb ran MiXCR on the RACE reads. The top ten clones hold around a tenth of a sample with 85,000 to 100,000 distinct CDR3 sequences, 25% to 30% of them seen once. With 5 bases removed from V and 9 bases from J, the gap between germline ends came to 14 bases. This CDR3 comprises 13 residues. Looked up from germline, CDR1 is SGHTA and CDR2 is FQGNSA. Time point meaning: patch test 3, about 24 weeks after DPC sensitization. The treatment was: therapeutic diphenylcyclopropenone sensitization with weekly scalp DPC. Blood was drawn before each patch test was applied.

The chain uses TRBV7-2 and TRBJ2-1; a possible D gene is TRBD1 (6 bases). The TCR was taken from a man between 40 and 49 years old with alopecia areata. Some clones in this sample may be carry-over from other donors' samples. The input for sequencing was whole blood, taken in connection with sensitization to the hapten diphenylcyclopropenone (DPC). The CDR3 coding sequence is TGTGCCAGCAGCCCCTTTGACAGGAGTGAGCAGTTCTTC. The encoded protein is CASSPFDRSEQFF.